The source of this T cell receptor (beta chain) is a study of cytomegalovirus exposure and HLA in healthy donors. Turning to the study itself: Inside one of the first data releases sat 85 million or so unique TCRs taken from HLA-typed donors. Falling in the Caucasian-associated ancestry cluster were approximately 84% of under 500 genotyped donors.

Comments on this clone: Its antigen is still unknown.

The V gene end was trimmed by 2 bases and the J gene end by 5 bases; junction bases not matched to a gene: 0. The CDR3 consists of 14 residues. Germline V CDR1 and CDR2: SGHRS, YFSETQ. Study-wide points: As a later analysis revealed, most CMV-associated TCR beta chains appeared HLA-restricted. The authors later found HLA-associated TCR beta chains more clonally expanded than equally common others.

With 60 Vbeta and 13 Jbeta primers, the PCR was carried out. The table came from immunoSEQ multiplex PCR; TCRdb's copy has only in-frame clones and leaves some out. In the table there are roughly 190,000 clones, roughly 81% of which are singletons. The receptor's source is a woman younger than 45 in good health and CMV-seropositive. Material for sequencing was PBMCs. The rearrangement links TRBV5-1 to TRBJ2-1; 11 nucleotides match TRBD2. CDR3 in DNA: TGCGCCAGCAGCTTTAGCGGGGGGGACAATGAGCAGTTCTTC. Protein: CASSFSGGDNEQFF.